This T cell receptor beta chain derives from a study of blood T cell repertoires in COVID-19. At the level of the study: Samples of COVID-19 (acute and convalescent) were obtained from the United States, Italy and Spain. T cells, B-cell-depleted T cells, or PBMCs provided the cDNA or gDNA that served as material.

Germline V CDR1 and CDR2: GTSNPN, SVGIG (reference sequence). This CDR3 contains 15 residues. The V gene lost 0 bases and the J gene lost 7 bases, with 16 bases spanning the gap. Original analysis: The authors estimated nucleated cell counts from reference gene primer amplification. The protocol was immunoSEQ multiplex PCR, while the TCRdb copy is restricted to in-frame clones and leaves out a portion. V and J calls plus clone size are reproduced from that table; the DNA served to infer D and trimming. The sample records 120,000 or so clones, about two thirds being singletons. This TCR was sampled from a human donor with acute or convalescent COVID-19. The donor label of this sample is uncertain. The sequenced sample was peripheral blood. The chain is built from TRBV30 and TRBJ2-1; the D gene is possibly TRBD2 (6 bases). For the CDR3, the DNA is TGTGCCTGGAGTGTACTAAAGACTAGAGTAAATGAGCAGTTCTTC. Protein: CAWSVLKTRVNEQFF.